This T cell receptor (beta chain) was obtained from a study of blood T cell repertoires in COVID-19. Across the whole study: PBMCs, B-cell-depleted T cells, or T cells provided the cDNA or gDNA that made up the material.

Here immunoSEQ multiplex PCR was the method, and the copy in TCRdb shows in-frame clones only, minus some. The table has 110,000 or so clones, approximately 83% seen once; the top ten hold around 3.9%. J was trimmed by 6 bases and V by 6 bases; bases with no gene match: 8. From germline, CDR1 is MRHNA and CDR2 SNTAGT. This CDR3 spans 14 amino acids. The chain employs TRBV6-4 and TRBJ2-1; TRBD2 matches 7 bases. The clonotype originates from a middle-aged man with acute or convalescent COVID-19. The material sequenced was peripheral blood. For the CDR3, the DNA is TGTGCCAGCAGCGCGGTATGGACTAGCAATGAGCAGTTCTTC. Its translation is CASSAVWTSNEQFF.